This passage covers 6 T cell receptor beta chains from one sample sequenced in a study of T cell repertoires in cytomegalovirus infection. From the reads, TCRdb called clonotypes with MiXCR, one entry per CDR3 protein. The sample has approximately 500,000 distinct CDR3 sequences, around 11% seen once; the top ten hold roughly a tenth. The sequencing input was PBMCs. These receptors were collected from a human donor in good health (CMV status not recorded). Some clones in this sample may be carry-over from other donors' samples.

This clonotype was seen at least ten times. The chain employs TRBV12-3 or TRBV12-4 and TRBJ2-1; 11 bases line up with TRBD2. The V and J ends lost 2 bases and 10 bases, in that order; junction bases with no gene match: 7. The CDR3 consists of 15 residues. The CDR3 DNA is TGTGCCAGCAGTTTACTAGCGGGGGGATGGAACGAGCAGTTCTTC. It yields the protein CASSLLAGGWNEQFF.

This clonotype came up many times. This chain uses TRBV28 with TRBJ2-7; D is ambiguous. V was pared by 1 base and J by 3 bases, with 10 bases between. The CDR3 totals 14 residues. The V gene's germline CDR1 is MDHEN and CDR2 SYDVKM. CDR3 sequence reads: CASSLSDDNYEQYF. The CDR3 nucleotides are TGTGCCAGCAGTTTATCGGACGACAACTACGAGCAGTACTTC.

Ten or more counts support this clonotype. The gene calls are TRBV28 and TRBJ2-2; D gene uncertain. The germline V gene encodes CDR1 MDHEN and CDR2 SYDVKM. The ends were cut back, 2 bases at V and 1 base at J, with 2 bases in the middle. The CDR3 is made up of 13 amino acids. CDR3 in DNA: TGTGCCAGCAGTTTAAGGAACACCGGGGAGCTGTTTTTT. Protein product: CASSLRNTGELFF.

This clonotype has at least ten counts. This sequence joins TRBV20-1 and TRBJ2-5, with no clear D. V gave up 6 bases and J gave up 4 bases, with 12 bases separating them. CDR1 is DFQATT and CDR2 is SNEGSKA in the germline V gene (reference sequence). The CDR3 loop spans 12 amino acids. The CDR3 nucleotides are TGCAGTGCCTCGATCCCAGGAGAGACCCAGTACTTC. This gives the protein CSASIPGETQYF.

This chain connects TRBV7-2 to TRBJ1-2; no reliable D call. Germline CDR1 and CDR2: SGHTA and FQGNSA. Trimming pared 1 base from V and 4 bases from J, leaving 10 bases between. This CDR3 is 14 amino acids long. Written as DNA, the CDR3 is TGTGCCAGCAGCTTAGGTTCTCTTCGCTATGGCTACACCTTC. Its translation: CASSLGSLRYGYTF. The full variable domain, completed using reference TRBV7-2 and TRBJ1-2, is GAGVSQSPSNKVTEKGKDVELRCDPISGHTALYWYRQSLGQGLEFLIYFQGNSAPDKSGLPSDRFSAERTGGSVSTLTIQRTQQEDSAVYLCASSLGSLRYGYTFGSGTRLTVV.

This clonotype appeared a single time. The V and J genes are TRBV20-1 and TRBJ2-3; D possibly corresponds to TRBD2 (7 bases). The CDR3 length is 15 residues. Per the germline V gene, CDR1 is DFQATT and CDR2 is SNEGSKA (reference sequence). V gave up 4 bases and J gave up 8 bases, with 22 bases separating them. CDR3 bases: TGCAGTGCTAAGGAGGGGGGGGGTGGGGCAGCTACGCAGTATTTT. This sequence encodes CSAKEGGGGAATQYF.